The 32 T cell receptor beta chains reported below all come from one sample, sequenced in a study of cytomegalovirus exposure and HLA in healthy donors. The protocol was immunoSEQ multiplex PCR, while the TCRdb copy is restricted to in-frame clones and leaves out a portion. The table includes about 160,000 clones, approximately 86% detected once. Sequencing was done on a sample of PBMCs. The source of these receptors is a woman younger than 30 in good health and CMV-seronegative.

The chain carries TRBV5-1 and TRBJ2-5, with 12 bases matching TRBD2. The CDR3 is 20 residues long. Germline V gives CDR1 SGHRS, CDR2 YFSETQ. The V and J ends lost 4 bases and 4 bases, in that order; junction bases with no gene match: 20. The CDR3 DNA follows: TGCGCCAGCAGCACCACCCCAATGACTAGCGGGAGTCCTCTGGGAGAGACCCAGTACTTC. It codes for CASSTTPMTSGSPLGETQYF.

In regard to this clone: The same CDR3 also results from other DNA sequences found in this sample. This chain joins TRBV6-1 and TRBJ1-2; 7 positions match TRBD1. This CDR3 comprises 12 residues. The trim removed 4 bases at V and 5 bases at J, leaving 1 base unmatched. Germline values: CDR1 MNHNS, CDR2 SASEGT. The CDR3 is CASSGDSYGYTF. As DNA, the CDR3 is TGTGCCAGCAGTGGGGACAGTTATGGCTACACCTTC.

CDR3 amino acids: CASSSSGTVYQPQHF. DNA for the CDR3: TGTGCCAGCAGCTCTTCCGGGACAGTTTATCAGCCCCAGCATTTT. V and J are TRBV9 and TRBJ1-5; 7 bases line up with TRBD1. V lost 4 bases, J lost 5 bases, and 9 bases stayed unmatched. This CDR3 region has 15 residues. The germline V gene encodes CDR1 SGDLS and CDR2 YYNGEE.

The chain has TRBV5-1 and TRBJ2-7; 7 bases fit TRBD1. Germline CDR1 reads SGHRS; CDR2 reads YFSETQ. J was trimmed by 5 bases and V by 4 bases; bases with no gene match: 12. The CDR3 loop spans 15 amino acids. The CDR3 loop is CASSDTTGWLDEQYF. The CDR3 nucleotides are TGCGCCAGCAGCGATACGACAGGGTGGCTCGACGAGCAGTACTTC.

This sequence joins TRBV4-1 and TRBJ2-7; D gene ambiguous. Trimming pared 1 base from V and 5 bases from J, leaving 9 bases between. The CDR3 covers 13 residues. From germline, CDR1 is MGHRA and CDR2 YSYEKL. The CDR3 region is CASSQVAADEQYF. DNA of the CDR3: TGCGCCAGCAGCCAAGTAGCTGCCGACGAGCAGTACTTC.

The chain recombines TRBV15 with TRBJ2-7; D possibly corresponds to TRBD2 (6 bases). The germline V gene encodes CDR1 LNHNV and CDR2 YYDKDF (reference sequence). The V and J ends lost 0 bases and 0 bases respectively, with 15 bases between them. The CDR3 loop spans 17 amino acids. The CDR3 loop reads CATSRDGGYSSSYEQYF. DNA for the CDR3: TGTGCCACCAGCAGAGATGGGGGGTACAGTAGCTCCTACGAGCAGTACTTC.

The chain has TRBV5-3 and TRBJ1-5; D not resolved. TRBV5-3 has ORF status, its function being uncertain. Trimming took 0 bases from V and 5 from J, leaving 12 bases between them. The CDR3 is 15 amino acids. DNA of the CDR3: TGTGCCAGAAGCTTGGGGAGGGAGGGCGATCAGCCCCAGCATTTT. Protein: CARSLGREGDQPQHF.

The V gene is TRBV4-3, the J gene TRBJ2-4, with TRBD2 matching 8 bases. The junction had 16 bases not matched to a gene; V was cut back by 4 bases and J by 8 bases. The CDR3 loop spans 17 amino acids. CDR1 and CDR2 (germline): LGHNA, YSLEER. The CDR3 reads CASSPSLPGGGLDIQYF. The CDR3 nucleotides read TGCGCCAGCAGCCCAAGTCTCCCCGGGGGGGGTTTGGACATTCAGTACTTC.

In nucleotides, the CDR3 is TGTGCCAGCATGCATGCCCCGGGACAAGGGGAATACGAGCAGTACTTC. As protein: CASMHAPGQGEYEQYF. The chain recombines TRBV2 with TRBJ2-7; tentatively, D is TRBD1 (6 bases). The germline V and J ends were trimmed by 7 bases and 4 bases, with 23 bases remaining between them. This CDR3 is built from 16 residues. Germline values: CDR1 SNHLY, CDR2 FYNNEI.

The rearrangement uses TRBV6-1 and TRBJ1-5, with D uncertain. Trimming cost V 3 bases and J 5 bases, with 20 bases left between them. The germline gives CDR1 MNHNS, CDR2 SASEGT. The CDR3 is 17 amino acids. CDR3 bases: TGTGCCAGCAGTGAGTGGCGTTCCCCTAGTCGACATCAGCCCCAGCATTTT. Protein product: CASSEWRSPSRHQPQHF.

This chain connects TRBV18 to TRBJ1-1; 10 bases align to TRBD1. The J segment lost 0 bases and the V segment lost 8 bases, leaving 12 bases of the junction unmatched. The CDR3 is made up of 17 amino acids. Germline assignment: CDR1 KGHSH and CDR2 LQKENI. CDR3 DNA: TGTGCCAGCCAAGAATTCGGGACAGGGGCCCTGAACACTGAAGCTTTCTTT. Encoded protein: CASQEFGTGALNTEAFF. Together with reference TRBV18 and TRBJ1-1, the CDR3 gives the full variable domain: NAGVMQNPRHLVRRRGQEARLRCSPMKGHSHVYWYRQLPEEGLKFMVYLQKENIIDESGMPKERFSAEFPKEGPSILRIQQVVRGDSAAYFCASQEFGTGALNTEAFFGQGTRLTVV.

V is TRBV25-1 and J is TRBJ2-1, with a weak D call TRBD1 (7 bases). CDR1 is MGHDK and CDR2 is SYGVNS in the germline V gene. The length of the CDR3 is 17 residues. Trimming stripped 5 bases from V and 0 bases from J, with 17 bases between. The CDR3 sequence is CASSLDRTKSSYNEQFF. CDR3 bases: TGTGCCAGCAGTTTGGACAGGACTAAGAGCTCCTACAATGAGCAGTTCTTC.

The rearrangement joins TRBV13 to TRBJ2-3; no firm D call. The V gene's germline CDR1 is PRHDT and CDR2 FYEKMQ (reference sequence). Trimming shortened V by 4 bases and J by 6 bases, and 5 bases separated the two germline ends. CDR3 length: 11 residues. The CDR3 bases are TGTGCCAGCAGCTCCCAGGATACGCAGTATTTT. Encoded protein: CASSSQDTQYF.

CDR3 nucleotides: TGTGCCAGCAGTGACTGGACAGGGGGCAGGGAAGGTCAGCCCCAGCATTTT. Translated, it gives CASSDWTGGREGQPQHF. The V gene is TRBV6-1, the J gene TRBJ1-5, with 11 bases lining up with TRBD1. The CDR3 sequence is 17 residues long. CDR1 and CDR2 from the germline V gene are MNHNS and SASEGT. Trimming at V came to 3 bases and at J to 6 bases, leaving 10 bases not matched to a gene.

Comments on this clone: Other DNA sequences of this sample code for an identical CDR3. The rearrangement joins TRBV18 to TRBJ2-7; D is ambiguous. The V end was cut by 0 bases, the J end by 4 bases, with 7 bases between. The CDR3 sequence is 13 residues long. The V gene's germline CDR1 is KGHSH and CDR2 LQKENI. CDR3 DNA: TGTGCCAGCTCACCACCGGCAGGTTACGAGCAGTACTTC. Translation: CASSPPAGYEQYF.

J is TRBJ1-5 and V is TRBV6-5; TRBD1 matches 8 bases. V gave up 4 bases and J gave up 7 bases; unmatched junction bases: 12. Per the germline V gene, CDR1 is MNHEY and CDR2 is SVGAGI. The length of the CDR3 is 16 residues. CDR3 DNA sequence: TGTGCCAGCAGTTTAACTCCGGACAGGGTAGGCCAGCCCCAGCATTTT. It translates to CASSLTPDRVGQPQHF.

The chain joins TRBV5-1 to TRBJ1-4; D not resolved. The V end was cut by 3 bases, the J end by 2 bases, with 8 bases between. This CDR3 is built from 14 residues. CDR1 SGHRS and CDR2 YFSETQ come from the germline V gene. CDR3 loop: CASSYLSTNEKLFF. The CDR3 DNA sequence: TGCGCCAGCAGCTATTTATCTACTAATGAAAAACTGTTTTTT.

The CDR3 sequence is CASSPAPTSTDTQYF. The CDR3, as DNA: TGTGCCAGCAGCCCTGCTCCGACTAGCACAGATACGCAGTATTTT. The chain recombines TRBV5-4 with TRBJ2-3, with D hard to call. The V and J ends lost 4 bases and 0 bases respectively, with 12 bases between them. The CDR3 is made up of 15 amino acids. Germline V lookup: CDR1 SGHNT, CDR2 YYREEE (reference sequence).

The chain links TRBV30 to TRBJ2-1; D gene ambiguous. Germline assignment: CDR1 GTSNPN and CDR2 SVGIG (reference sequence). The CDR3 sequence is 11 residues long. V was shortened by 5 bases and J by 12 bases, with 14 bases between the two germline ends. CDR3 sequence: CAWSPSHRQFF. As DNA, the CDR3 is TGTGCCTGGTCCCCGTCCCACAGGCAGTTCTTC.

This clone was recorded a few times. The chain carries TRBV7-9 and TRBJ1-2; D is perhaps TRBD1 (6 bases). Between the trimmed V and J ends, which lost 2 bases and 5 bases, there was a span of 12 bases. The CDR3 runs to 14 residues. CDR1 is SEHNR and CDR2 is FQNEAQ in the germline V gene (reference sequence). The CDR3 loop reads CASSLSGTPYGYTF. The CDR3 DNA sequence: TGTGCCAGCAGCTTATCCGGGACACCATATGGCTACACCTTC.

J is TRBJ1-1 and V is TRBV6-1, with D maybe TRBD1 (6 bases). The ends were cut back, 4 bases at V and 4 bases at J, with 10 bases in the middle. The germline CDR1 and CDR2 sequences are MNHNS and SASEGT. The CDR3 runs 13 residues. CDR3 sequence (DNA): TGTGCCAGCAGTGCGAAAGGGGGCACTGAAGCTTTCTTT. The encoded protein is CASSAKGGTEAFF.

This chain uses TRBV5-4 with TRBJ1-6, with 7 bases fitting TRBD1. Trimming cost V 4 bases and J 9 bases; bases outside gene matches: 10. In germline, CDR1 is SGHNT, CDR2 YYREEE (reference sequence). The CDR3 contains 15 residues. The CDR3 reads CASSLDRAQGSPLHF. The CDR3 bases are TGTGCCAGCAGCCTCGACAGGGCACAGGGTTCACCCCTCCACTTT.

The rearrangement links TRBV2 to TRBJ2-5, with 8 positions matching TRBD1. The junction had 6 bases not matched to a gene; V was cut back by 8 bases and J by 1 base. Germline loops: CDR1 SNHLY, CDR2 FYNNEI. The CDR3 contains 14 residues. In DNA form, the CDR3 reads TGTGCCAGCTGCCGGGACAGGCCCCAAGAGACCCAGTACTTC. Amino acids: CASCRDRPQETQYF.

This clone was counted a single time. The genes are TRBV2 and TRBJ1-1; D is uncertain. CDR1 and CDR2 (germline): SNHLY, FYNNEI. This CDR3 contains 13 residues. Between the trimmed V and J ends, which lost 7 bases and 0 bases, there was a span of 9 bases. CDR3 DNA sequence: TGTGCCAGCAAGGGAGAAATGAACACTGAAGCTTTCTTT. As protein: CASKGEMNTEAFF. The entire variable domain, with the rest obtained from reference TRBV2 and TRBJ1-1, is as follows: EPEVTQTPSHQVTQMGQEVILRCVPISNHLYFYWYRQILGQKVEFLVSFYNNEISEKSEIFDDQFSVERPDGSNFTLKIRSTKLEDSAMYFCASKGEMNTEAFFGQGTRLTVV.

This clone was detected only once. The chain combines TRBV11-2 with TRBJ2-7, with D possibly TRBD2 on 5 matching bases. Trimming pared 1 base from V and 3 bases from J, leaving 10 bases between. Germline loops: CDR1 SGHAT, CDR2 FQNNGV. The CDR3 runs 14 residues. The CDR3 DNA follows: TGTGCCAGCAGCTTAGCCGGGGAGCTCTACGAGCAGTACTTC. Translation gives CASSLAGELYEQYF.

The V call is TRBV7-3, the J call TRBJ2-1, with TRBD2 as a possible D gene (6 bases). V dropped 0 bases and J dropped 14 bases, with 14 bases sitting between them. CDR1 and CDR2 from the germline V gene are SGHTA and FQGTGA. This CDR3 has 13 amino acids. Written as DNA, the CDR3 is TGTGCCAGCAGCTTAACTGGAAGGGGAGGAGAGTTCTTC. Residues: CASSLTGRGGEFF.

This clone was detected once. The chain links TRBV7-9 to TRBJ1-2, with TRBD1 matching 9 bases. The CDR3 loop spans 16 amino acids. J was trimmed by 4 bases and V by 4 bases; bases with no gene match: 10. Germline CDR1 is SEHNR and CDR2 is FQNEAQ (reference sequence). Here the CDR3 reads CASSSWDREGLYGYTF. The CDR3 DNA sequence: TGTGCCAGCAGCTCTTGGGACAGGGAAGGGCTCTATGGCTACACCTTC.

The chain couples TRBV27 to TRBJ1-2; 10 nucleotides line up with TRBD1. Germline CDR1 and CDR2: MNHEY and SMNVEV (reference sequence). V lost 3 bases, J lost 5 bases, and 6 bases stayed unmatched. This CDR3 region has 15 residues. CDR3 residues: CASSFSPGQGYGYTF. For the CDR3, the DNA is TGTGCCAGCAGTTTCTCCCCGGGACAGGGGTATGGCTACACCTTC.

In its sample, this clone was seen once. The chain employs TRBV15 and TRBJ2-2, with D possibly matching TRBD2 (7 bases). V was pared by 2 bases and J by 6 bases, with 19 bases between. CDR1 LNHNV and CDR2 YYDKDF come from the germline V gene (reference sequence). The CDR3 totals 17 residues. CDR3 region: CATSRSTGSGVAGELFF. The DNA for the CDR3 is TGTGCCACCAGCAGATCGACAGGCAGCGGGGTCGCCGGGGAGCTGTTTTTT.

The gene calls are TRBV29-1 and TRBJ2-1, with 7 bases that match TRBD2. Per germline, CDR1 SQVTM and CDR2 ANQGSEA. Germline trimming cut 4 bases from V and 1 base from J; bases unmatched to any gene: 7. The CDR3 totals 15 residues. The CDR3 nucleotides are TGCAGCGTTGTTCCAGGACTAGTGTCCTACAATGAGCAGTTCTTC. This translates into CSVVPGLVSYNEQFF.

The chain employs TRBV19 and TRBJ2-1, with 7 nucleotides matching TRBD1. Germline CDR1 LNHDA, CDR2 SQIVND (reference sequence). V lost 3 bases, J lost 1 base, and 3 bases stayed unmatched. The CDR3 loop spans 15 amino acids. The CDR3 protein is CASSMDRPSYNEQFF. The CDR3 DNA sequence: TGTGCCAGTAGTATGGACAGGCCTTCCTACAATGAGCAGTTCTTC.

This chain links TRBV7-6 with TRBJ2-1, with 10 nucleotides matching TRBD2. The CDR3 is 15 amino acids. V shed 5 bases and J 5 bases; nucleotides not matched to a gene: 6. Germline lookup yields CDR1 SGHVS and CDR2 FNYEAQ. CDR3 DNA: TGTGCCAGCAGCCCGGGGACTAGCGTCAACAATGAGCAGTTCTTC. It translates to CASSPGTSVNNEQFF.